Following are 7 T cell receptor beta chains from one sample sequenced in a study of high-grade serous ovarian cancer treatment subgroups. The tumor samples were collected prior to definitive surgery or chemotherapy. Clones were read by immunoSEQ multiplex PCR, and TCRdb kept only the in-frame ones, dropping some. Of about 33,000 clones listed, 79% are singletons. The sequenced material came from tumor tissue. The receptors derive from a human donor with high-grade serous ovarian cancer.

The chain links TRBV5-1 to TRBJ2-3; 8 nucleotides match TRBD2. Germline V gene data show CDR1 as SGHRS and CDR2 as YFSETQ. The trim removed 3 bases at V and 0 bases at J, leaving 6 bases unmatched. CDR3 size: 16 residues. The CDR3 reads CASSSIGLASTDTQYF. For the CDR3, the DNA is TGCGCCAGCAGCTCGATAGGACTAGCCAGCACAGATACGCAGTATTTT.

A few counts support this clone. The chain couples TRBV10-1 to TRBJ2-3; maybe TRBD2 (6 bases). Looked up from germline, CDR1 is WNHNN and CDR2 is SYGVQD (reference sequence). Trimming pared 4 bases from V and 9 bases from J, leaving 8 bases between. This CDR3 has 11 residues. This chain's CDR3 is CASSGGGTQYF. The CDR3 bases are TGCGCCAGCAGTGGTGGAGGGACGCAGTATTTT.

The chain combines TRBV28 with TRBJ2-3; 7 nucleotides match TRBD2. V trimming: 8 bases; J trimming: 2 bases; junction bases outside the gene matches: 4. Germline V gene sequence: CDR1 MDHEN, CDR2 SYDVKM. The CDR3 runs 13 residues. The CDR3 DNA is TGTGCCAGCGGGGGGGAGTACACAGATACGCAGTATTTT. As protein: CASGGEYTDTQYF.

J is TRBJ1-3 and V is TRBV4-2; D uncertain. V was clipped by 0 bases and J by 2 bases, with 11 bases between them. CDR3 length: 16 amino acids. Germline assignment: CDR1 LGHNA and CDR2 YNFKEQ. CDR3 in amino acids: CASSQDRNEAGNTIYF. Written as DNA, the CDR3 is TGTGCCAGCAGCCAAGACAGGAACGAAGCTGGAAACACCATATATTTT.

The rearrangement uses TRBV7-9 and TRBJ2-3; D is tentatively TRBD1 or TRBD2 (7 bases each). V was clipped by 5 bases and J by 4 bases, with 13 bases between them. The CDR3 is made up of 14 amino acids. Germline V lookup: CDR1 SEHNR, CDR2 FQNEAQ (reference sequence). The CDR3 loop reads CASSPAGGADTQYF. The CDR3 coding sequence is TGTGCCAGCAGCCCCGCAGGGGGGGCAGATACGCAGTATTTT.

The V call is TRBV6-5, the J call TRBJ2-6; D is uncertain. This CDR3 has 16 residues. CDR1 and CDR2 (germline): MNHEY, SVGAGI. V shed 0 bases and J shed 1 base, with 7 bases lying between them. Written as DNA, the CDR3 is TGTGCCAGCAGTTACTCGAGGCCGTCTGGGGCCAACGTCCTGACTTTC. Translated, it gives CASSYSRPSGANVLTF.

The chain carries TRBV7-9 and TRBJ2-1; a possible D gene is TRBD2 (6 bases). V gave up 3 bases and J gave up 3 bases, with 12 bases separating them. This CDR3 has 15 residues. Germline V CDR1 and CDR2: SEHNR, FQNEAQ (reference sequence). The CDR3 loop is CASSFGGTYYNEQFF. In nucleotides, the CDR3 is TGTGCCAGCAGCTTTGGCGGGACCTACTACAATGAGCAGTTCTTC.